A selection of T cell receptor beta chains follows, all from one sample in a study of cytomegalovirus exposure and HLA in healthy donors. Profiling relied on immunoSEQ multiplex PCR, and the TCRdb table lists in-frame clones only, not all of them. The sample holds approximately 150,000 clones, about four fifths seen once. Sequenced material: PBMCs. The source is a man aged 45-65 years in good health and CMV-seropositive. Both conserved end residues are part of each CDR3. The D gene is left open where the match is weak. A clone size is listed for some rows: how often the clone was seen (once, few, many), or a class if it is expanded.

V gene: TRBV7-8
D gene: TRBD1
clone size: NA
J gene: TRBJ1-4
CDR3 protein: CASSVRDRGEKLFF
CDR3 DNA: TGTGCCAGCAGCGTCCGGGACAGGGGCGAAAAACTGTTTTTT

V gene: TRBV5-1
D gene: NA
clone size: once
J gene: TRBJ2-6
CDR3 protein: CASSLMASSGANVLTF
CDR3 DNA: TGCGCCAGCAGCTTAATGGCCAGCTCTGGGGCCAACGTCCTGACTTTC

V gene: TRBV11-2
D gene: TRBD2
clone size: NA
J gene: TRBJ2-7
CDR3 protein: CASSTSGRGSYEQYF
CDR3 DNA: TGTGCCAGCTCGACTAGCGGGAGGGGATCCTACGAGCAGTACTTC

V gene: TRBV5-1
D gene: NA
clone size: NA
J gene: TRBJ1-5
CDR3 protein: CASSFATGGNQPQHF
CDR3 DNA: TGCGCCAGCAGCTTCGCGACGGGGGGCAATCAGCCCCAGCATTTT

V gene: TRBV5-1
D gene: NA
clone size: NA
J gene: TRBJ2-6
CDR3 protein: CASSRGGGPNSGANVLTF
CDR3 DNA: TGCGCCAGCAGCCGGGGAGGGGGTCCCAACTCTGGGGCCAACGTCCTGACTTTC

V gene: TRBV28
D gene: NA
clone size: NA
J gene: TRBJ1-5
CDR3 protein: CASSLGRRYYQPQHF
CDR3 DNA: TGTGCCAGCAGTTTAGGGCGCAGGTACTATCAGCCCCAGCATTTT

V gene: TRBV7-9
D gene: NA
clone size: once
J gene: TRBJ1-1
CDR3 protein: CASSLGSMNTEAFF
CDR3 DNA: TGTGCCAGCAGCTTAGGTAGTATGAACACTGAAGCTTTCTTT

V gene: TRBV5-1
D gene: TRBD1
clone size: NA
J gene: TRBJ2-7
CDR3 protein: CASSFKGQGYEQYF
CDR3 DNA: TGCGCCAGCAGCTTCAAGGGACAGGGATACGAGCAGTACTTC

V gene: TRBV10-2
D gene: TRBD1
clone size: NA
J gene: TRBJ2-7
CDR3 protein: CASSRYQGQTISYEQYF
CDR3 DNA: TGCGCCAGCAGCCGATATCAGGGACAGACGATTTCCTACGAGCAGTACTTC

V gene: TRBV19
D gene: TRBD2
clone size: NA
J gene: TRBJ2-3
CDR3 protein: CASTREGPSDTQYF
CDR3 DNA: TGTGCCAGTACGCGGGAGGGCCCCTCAGATACGCAGTATTTT

V gene: TRBV6-5
D gene: TRBD2
clone size: NA
J gene: TRBJ2-7
CDR3 protein: CASSPGIAGPYEQYF
CDR3 DNA: TGTGCCAGCAGCCCCGGAATAGCGGGCCCCTACGAGCAGTACTTC

V gene: TRBV10-3
D gene: NA
clone size: NA
J gene: TRBJ2-3
CDR3 protein: CAISEGSPDTQYF
CDR3 DNA: TGTGCCATCAGTGAGGGGAGCCCAGATACGCAGTATTTT

V gene: TRBV10-3
D gene: NA
clone size: NA
J gene: TRBJ2-2
CDR3 protein: CAISVQSGELFF
CDR3 DNA: TGTGCCATCAGTGTTCAGTCCGGGGAGCTGTTTTTT

V gene: TRBV5-6
D gene: TRBD1
clone size: NA
J gene: TRBJ2-5
CDR3 protein: CASSLVRQGWETQYF
CDR3 DNA: TGTGCCAGCAGCTTGGTTCGACAGGGATGGGAGACCCAGTACTTC

V gene: TRBV7-2
D gene: TRBD1
clone size: few
J gene: TRBJ2-7
CDR3 protein: CASSLRTGDYEQYF
CDR3 DNA: TGTGCCAGCAGCTTACGGACAGGGGATTACGAGCAGTACTTC

V gene: TRBV2
D gene: TRBD1
clone size: NA
J gene: TRBJ2-7
CDR3 protein: CASRQIRDRGPYEQYF
CDR3 DNA: TGTGCCAGCAGGCAAATCCGGGACAGGGGGCCCTACGAGCAGTACTTC

V gene: TRBV7-3
D gene: TRBD2
clone size: NA
J gene: TRBJ2-3
CDR3 protein: CASSPGTSGEGDTQYF
CDR3 DNA: TGTGCCAGCAGCCCAGGGACTAGCGGGGAGGGGGATACGCAGTATTTT

V gene: TRBV29-1
D gene: TRBD2
clone size: NA
J gene: TRBJ2-1
CDR3 protein: CSVDPRTSGRNEQFF
CDR3 DNA: TGCAGCGTTGACCCTCGGACTAGCGGGAGGAATGAGCAGTTCTTC

V gene: TRBV2
D gene: TRBD1
clone size: once
J gene: TRBJ1-6
CDR3 protein: CASSEGQGYSPLHF
CDR3 DNA: TGTGCCAGCAGTGAAGGACAGGGGTATTCACCCCTCCACTTT

V gene: TRBV20-1
D gene: NA
clone size: NA
J gene: TRBJ1-4
CDR3 protein: CSATLKEKLFF
CDR3 DNA: TGCAGTGCAACCCTCAAGGAGAAACTGTTTTTT

V gene: TRBV28
D gene: TRBD1
clone size: NA
J gene: TRBJ2-7
CDR3 protein: CASSWGTGGYEQYF
CDR3 DNA: TGTGCCAGCAGTTGGGGGACAGGGGGCTACGAGCAGTACTTC

V gene: TRBV28
D gene: NA
clone size: few
J gene: TRBJ1-2
CDR3 protein: CASSFPSDILNYGYTF
CDR3 DNA: TGTGCCAGCAGTTTTCCTAGCGACATTTTGAACTATGGCTACACCTTC

V gene: TRBV5-6
D gene: TRBD2
clone size: few
J gene: TRBJ2-7
CDR3 protein: CASSLRREGSEQYF
CDR3 DNA: TGTGCCAGCAGCTTGCGGAGGGAGGGCAGTGAGCAGTACTTC

V gene: TRBV2
D gene: NA
clone size: NA
J gene: TRBJ2-1
CDR3 protein: CASSDVTGSYNEQFF
CDR3 DNA: TGTGCCAGCAGCGACGTAACGGGCTCCTACAATGAGCAGTTCTTC

V gene: TRBV5-1
D gene: TRBD1
clone size: NA
J gene: TRBJ2-7
CDR3 protein: CASTIGGDRSYEQYF
CDR3 DNA: TGCGCCAGCACCATCGGCGGGGACAGGTCCTACGAGCAGTACTTC

V gene: TRBV6-1
D gene: TRBD1
clone size: NA
J gene: TRBJ2-2
CDR3 protein: CASSELVGTGRWTGELFF
CDR3 DNA: TGTGCCAGCAGTGAGTTGGTTGGGACAGGGAGGTGGACCGGGGAGCTGTTTTTT

V gene: TRBV2
D gene: TRBD1
clone size: NA
J gene: TRBJ2-7
CDR3 protein: CASSEAEGQGARYEQYF
CDR3 DNA: TGTGCCAGCAGTGAAGCGGAGGGACAGGGGGCAAGGTACGAGCAGTACTTC

V gene: TRBV28
D gene: NA
clone size: NA
J gene: TRBJ2-7
CDR3 protein: CASRDIGKVYEQYF
CDR3 DNA: TGTGCCAGCAGGGACATCGGTAAAGTCTACGAGCAGTACTTC

V gene: TRBV6-5
D gene: TRBD2
clone size: NA
J gene: TRBJ2-3
CDR3 protein: CASSSRLAVGGDTQYF
CDR3 DNA: TGTGCCAGCAGTTCCAGACTAGCCGTGGGGGGAGATACGCAGTATTTT

V gene: TRBV12-5
D gene: NA
clone size: once
J gene: TRBJ2-1
CDR3 protein: CASGRQGNNEQFF
CDR3 DNA: TGTGCTAGTGGGCGTCAGGGGAACAATGAGCAGTTCTTC

V gene: TRBV28
D gene: NA
clone size: NA
J gene: TRBJ1-5
CDR3 protein: CANLRGARNQPQHF
CDR3 DNA: TGTGCCAACCTACGTGGGGCCCGCAATCAGCCCCAGCATTTT

V gene: TRBV5-1
D gene: TRBD1
clone size: NA
J gene: TRBJ2-7
CDR3 protein: CASSLSDRVPHEQYF
CDR3 DNA: TGCGCCAGCAGCTTGTCTGACAGGGTCCCTCACGAGCAGTACTTC

V gene: TRBV29-1
D gene: NA
clone size: NA
J gene: TRBJ1-3
CDR3 protein: CSVRTGDTIYF
CDR3 DNA: TGCAGCGTGAGGACGGGAGACACCATATATTTT

V gene: TRBV6-5
D gene: NA
clone size: NA
J gene: TRBJ1-1
CDR3 protein: CATTRGTEAFF
CDR3 DNA: TGTGCCACCACCAGGGGCACTGAAGCTTTCTTT

V gene: TRBV15
D gene: NA
clone size: NA
J gene: TRBJ2-5
CDR3 protein: CATSTDRRGNFGETQYF
CDR3 DNA: TGTGCCACCAGCACGGACAGAAGGGGAAATTTTGGAGAGACCCAGTACTTC